The clone carrying this T cell receptor delta chain was recorded a few times. Being one base from a much bigger clone, this may be a read error. Distinct nucleotide sequences in the sample also encode this CDR3. TCRdb reanalyzed the reads using CATT. This table holds roughly 3,800 delta-chain clones, roughly 4.5% found once. These data belong to a study of gamma-delta chains in newborns, infants, children. This CDR3 region has 16 residues. The germline gives CDR1 GEAIGNYY, CDR2 EKD. This clonotype was sampled from a child who was a newborn, infant or young child, either healthy, febrile or measles-vaccinated (not recorded which). Sequenced input: blood. This chain connects TRDV2 to TRDJ1; TRDD3 matches 10 bases. The CDR3, as DNA: TGTGCCTGTGACGGACTGGGGGATGGCATGACCGATAAGCTCATCTTT. Translation: CACDGLGDGMTDKLIF.